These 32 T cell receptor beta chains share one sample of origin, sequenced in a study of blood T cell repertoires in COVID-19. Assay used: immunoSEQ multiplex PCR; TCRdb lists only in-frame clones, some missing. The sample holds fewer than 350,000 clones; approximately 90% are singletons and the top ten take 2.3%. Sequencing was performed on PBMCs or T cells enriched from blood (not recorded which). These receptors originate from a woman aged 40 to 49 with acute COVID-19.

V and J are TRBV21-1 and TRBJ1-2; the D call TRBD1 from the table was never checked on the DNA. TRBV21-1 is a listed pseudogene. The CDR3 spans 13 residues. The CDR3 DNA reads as TGTGCCAGCAGCAAGGTGACAGACTATGGCTACACCTTC. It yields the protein CASSKVTDYGYTF.

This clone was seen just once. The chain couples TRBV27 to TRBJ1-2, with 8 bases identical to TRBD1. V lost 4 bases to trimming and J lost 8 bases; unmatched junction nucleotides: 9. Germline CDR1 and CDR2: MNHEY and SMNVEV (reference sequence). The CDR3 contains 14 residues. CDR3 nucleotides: TGTGCCAGCAGTTCAATCGACAGGGGAAGAGGCTACACCTTC. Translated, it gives CASSSIDRGRGYTF.

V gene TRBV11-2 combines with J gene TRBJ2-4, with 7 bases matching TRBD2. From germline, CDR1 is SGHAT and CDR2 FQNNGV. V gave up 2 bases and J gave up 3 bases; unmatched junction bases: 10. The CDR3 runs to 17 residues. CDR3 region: CASSLSGRLAVKNIQYF. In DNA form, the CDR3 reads TGTGCCAGCAGCTTAAGCGGTCGGCTAGCGGTCAAAAACATTCAGTACTTC.

This CDR3 reads CASSPDEGYGYTF. CDR3 in DNA: TGTGCCAGCTCACCCGATGAGGGCTATGGCTACACCTTC. The chain joins TRBV18 to TRBJ1-2; D uncertain. The V and J ends lost 3 bases and 4 bases respectively, with 9 bases between them. The CDR3 runs to 13 residues. Germline V gene data show CDR1 as KGHSH and CDR2 as LQKENI. Together with reference TRBV18 and TRBJ1-2, the CDR3 gives the full variable domain: NAGVMQNPRHLVRRRGQEARLRCSPMKGHSHVYWYRQLPEEGLKFMVYLQKENIIDESGMPKERFSAEFPKEGPSILRIQQVVRGDSAAYFCASSPDEGYGYTFGSGTRLTVV.

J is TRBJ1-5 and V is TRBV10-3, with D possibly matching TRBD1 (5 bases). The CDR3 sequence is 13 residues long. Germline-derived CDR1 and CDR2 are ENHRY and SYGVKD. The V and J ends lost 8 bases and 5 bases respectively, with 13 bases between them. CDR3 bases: TGTGCCATCGGGGGGGGGTCCCATCAGCCCCAGCATTTT. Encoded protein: CAIGGGSHQPQHF.

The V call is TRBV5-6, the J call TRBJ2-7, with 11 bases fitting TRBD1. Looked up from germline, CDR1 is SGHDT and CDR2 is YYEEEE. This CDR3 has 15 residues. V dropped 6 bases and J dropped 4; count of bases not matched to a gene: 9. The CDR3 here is CASTGIGTGGYEQYF. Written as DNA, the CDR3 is TGTGCCAGCACAGGCATCGGGACAGGGGGATACGAGCAGTACTTC.

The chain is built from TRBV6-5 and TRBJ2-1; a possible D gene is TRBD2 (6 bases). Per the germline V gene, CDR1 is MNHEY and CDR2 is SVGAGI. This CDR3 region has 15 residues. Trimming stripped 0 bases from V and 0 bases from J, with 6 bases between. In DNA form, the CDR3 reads TGTGCCAGCAGTTACTCGGGAGGCTCCTACAATGAGCAGTTCTTC. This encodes CASSYSGGSYNEQFF.

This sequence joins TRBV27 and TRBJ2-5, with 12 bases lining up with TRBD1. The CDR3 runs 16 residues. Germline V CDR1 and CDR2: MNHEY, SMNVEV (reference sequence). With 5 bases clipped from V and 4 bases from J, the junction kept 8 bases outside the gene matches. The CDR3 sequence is CASSATGTGGRETQYF. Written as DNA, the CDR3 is TGTGCCAGCAGTGCAACCGGGACAGGGGGCAGAGAGACCCAGTACTTC.

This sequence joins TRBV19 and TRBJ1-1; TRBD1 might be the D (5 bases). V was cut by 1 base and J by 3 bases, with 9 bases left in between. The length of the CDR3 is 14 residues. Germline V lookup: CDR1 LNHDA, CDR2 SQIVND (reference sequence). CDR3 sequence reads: CASSIGRVDTEAFF. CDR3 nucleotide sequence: TGTGCCAGTAGTATAGGCAGGGTCGACACTGAAGCTTTCTTT.

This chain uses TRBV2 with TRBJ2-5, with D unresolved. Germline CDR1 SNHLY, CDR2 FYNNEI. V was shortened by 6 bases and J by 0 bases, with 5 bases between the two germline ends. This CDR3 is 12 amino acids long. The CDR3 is CASSRYQETQYF. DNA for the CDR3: TGTGCCAGCAGCAGATACCAAGAGACCCAGTACTTC.

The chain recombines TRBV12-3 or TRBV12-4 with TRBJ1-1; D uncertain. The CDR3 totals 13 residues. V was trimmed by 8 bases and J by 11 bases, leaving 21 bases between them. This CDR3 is CASAVTVGGYAFF. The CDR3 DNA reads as TGTGCCAGCGCAGTTACGGTAGGAGGGTATGCTTTCTTT.

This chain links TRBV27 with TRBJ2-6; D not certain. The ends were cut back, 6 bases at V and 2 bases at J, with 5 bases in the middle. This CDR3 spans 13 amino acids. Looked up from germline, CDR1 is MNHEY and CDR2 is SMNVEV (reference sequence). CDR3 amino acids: CASSQAGANVLTF. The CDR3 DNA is TGTGCCAGCAGCCAGGCTGGGGCCAACGTCCTGACTTTC.

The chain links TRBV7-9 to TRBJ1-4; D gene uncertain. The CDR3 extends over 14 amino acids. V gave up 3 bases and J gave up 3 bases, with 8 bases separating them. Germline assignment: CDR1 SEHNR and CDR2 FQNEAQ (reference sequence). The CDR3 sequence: CASSLSVPNEKLFF. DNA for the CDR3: TGTGCCAGCAGCTTGTCAGTTCCTAATGAAAAACTGTTTTTT.

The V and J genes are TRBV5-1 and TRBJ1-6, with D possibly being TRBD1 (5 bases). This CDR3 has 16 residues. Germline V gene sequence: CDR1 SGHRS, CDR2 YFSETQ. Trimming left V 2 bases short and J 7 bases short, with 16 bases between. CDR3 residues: CASSLQTTATNSPLHF. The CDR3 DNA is TGCGCCAGCAGCTTACAAACGACAGCTACGAATTCACCCCTCCACTTT.

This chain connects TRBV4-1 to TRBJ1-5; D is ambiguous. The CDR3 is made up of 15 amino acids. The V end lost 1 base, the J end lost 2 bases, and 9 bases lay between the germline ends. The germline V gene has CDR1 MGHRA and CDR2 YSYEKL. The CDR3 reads CASSQVQAGNQPQHF. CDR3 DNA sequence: TGCGCCAGCAGCCAAGTTCAGGCCGGCAATCAGCCCCAGCATTTT.

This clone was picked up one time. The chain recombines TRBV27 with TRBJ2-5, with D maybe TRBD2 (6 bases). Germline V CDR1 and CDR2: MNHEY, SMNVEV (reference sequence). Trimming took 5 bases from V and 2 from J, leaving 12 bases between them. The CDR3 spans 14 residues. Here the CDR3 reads CASSPSRGQETQYF. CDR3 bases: TGTGCCAGCAGTCCGTCGCGGGGTCAAGAGACCCAGTACTTC.

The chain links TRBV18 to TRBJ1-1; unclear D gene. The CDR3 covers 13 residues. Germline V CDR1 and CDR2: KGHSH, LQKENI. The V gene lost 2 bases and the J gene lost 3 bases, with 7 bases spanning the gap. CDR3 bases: TGTGCCAGCTCACCAGCGCCGGACACTGAAGCTTTCTTT. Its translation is CASSPAPDTEAFF. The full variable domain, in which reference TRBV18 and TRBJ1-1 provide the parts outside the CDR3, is NAGVMQNPRHLVRRRGQEARLRCSPMKGHSHVYWYRQLPEEGLKFMVYLQKENIIDESGMPKERFSAEFPKEGPSILRIQQVVRGDSAAYFCASSPAPDTEAFFGQGTRLTVV.

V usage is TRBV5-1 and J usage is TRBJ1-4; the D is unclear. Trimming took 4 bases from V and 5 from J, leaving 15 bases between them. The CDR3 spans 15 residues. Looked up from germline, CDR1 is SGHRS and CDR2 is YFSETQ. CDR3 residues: CASSATGSENEKLFF. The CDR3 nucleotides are TGCGCCAGCAGCGCAACCGGGAGCGAGAATGAAAAACTGTTTTTT.

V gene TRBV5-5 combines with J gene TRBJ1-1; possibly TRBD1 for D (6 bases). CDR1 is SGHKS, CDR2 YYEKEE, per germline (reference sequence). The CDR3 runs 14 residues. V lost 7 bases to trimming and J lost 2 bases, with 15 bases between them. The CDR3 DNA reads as TGTGCCAGCGCAACAGGGTTATTAAACACTGAAGCTTTCTTT. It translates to CASATGLLNTEAFF. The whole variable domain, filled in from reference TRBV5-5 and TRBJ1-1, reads DAGVTQSPTHLIKTRGQQVTLRCSPISGHKSVSWYQQVLGQGPQFIFQYYEKEERGRGNFPDRFSARQFPNYSSELNVNALLLGDSALYLCASATGLLNTEAFFGQGTRLTVV.

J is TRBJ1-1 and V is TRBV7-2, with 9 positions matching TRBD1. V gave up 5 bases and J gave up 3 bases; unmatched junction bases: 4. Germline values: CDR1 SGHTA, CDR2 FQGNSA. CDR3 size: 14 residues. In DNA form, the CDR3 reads TGTGCCAGCAGCAGGGACAGGGATGACACTGAAGCTTTCTTT. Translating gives CASSRDRDDTEAFF.

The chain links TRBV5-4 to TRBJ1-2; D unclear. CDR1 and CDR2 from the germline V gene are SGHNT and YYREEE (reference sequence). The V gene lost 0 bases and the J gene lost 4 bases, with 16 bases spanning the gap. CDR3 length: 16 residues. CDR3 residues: CASSLASVRGSYGYTF. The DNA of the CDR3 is TGTGCCAGCAGCTTGGCCTCAGTCCGGGGTTCCTATGGCTACACCTTC.

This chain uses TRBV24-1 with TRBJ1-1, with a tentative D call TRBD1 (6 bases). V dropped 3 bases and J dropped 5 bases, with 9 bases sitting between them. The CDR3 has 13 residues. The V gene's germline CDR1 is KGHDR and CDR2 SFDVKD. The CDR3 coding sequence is TGTGCCACCAGTGATCCCGGGACAACTGAAGCTTTCTTT. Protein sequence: CATSDPGTTEAFF.

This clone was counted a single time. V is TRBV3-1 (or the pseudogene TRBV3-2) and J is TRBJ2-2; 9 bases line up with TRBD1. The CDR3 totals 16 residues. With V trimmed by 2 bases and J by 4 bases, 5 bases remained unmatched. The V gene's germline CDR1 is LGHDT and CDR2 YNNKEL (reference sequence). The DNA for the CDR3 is TGTGCCAGCAGCCAATGGGACAGGGTAGGCACCGGGGAGCTGTTTTTT. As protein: CASSQWDRVGTGELFF.

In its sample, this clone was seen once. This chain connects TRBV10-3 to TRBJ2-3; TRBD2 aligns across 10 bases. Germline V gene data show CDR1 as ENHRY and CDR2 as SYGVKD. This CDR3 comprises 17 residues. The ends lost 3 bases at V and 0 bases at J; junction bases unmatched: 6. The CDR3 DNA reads TGTGCCATCAGTGATCCCGAACTAGCGGGGAGCACAGATACGCAGTATTTT. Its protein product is CAISDPELAGSTDTQYF.

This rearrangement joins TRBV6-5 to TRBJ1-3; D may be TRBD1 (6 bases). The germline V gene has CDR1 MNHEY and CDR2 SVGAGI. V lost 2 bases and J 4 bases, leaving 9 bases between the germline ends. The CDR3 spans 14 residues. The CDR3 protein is CASSYGGAGNTIYF. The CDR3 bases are TGTGCCAGCAGTTACGGGGGGGCAGGAAACACCATATATTTT.

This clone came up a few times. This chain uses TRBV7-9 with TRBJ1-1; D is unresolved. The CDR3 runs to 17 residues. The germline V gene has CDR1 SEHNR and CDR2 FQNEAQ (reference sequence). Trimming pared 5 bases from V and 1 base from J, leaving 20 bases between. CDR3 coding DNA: TGTGCCAGCAGCCACACCTCGGGGAGTACGGGGAACACTGAAGCTTTCTTT. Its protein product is CASSHTSGSTGNTEAFF. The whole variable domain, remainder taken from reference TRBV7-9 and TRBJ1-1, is DTGVSQNPRHKITKRGQNVTFRCDPISEHNRLYWYRQTLGQGPEFLTYFQNEAQLEKSRLLSDRFSAERPKGSFSTLEIQRTEQGDSAMYLCASSHTSGSTGNTEAFFGQGTRLTVV.

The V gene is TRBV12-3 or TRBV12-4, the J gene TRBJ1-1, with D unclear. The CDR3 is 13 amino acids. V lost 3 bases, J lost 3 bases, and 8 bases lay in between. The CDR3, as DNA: TGTGCCAGCAGTTTTGAGGTGGACACTGAAGCTTTCTTT. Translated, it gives CASSFEVDTEAFF.

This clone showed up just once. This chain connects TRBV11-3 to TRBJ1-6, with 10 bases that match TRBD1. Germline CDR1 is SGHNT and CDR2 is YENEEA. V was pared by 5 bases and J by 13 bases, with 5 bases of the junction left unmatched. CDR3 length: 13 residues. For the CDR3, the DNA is TGTGCCAGCAGCATGGGACAGGGGACCCCCCTCCACTTT. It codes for CASSMGQGTPLHF.

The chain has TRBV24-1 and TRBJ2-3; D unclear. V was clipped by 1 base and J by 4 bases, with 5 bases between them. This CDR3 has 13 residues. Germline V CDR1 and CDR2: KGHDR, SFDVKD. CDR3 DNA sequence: TGTGCCACCAGTGATTTCGGTCCAGATACGCAGTATTTT. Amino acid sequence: CATSDFGPDTQYF.

CDR3 residues: CASSLEQGLSYEQYF. The CDR3 nucleotides are TGTGCCAGCAGCTTAGAACAGGGGCTATCCTACGAGCAGTACTTC. V gene TRBV7-6 combines with J gene TRBJ2-7; TRBD1 matches at 7 bases. The CDR3 sequence is 15 residues long. Germline trimming cut 1 base from V and 1 base from J; bases unmatched to any gene: 4. CDR1 and CDR2 from the germline V gene are SGHVS and FNYEAQ.

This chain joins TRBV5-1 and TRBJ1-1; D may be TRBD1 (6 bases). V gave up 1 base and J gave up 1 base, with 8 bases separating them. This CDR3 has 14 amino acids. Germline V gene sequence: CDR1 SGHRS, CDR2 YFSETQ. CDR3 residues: CASSLWTANTEAFF. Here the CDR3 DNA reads TGCGCCAGCAGCTTGTGGACAGCGAACACTGAAGCTTTCTTT.

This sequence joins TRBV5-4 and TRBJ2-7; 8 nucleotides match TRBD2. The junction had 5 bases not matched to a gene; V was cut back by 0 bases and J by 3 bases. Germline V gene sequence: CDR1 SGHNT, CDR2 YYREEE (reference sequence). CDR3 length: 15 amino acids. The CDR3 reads CASSLGTGGHYEQYF. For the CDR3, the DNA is TGTGCCAGCAGCTTGGGTACGGGGGGGCACTACGAGCAGTACTTC.